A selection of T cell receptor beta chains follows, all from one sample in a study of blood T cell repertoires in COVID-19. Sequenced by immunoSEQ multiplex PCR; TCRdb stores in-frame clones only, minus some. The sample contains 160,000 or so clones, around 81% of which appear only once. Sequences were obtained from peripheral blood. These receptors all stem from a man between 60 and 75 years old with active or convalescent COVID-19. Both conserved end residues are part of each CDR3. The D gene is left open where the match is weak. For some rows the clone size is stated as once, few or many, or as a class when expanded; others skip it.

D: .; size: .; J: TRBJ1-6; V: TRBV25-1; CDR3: CASSGVSYNSPLHF; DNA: TGTGCCAGCAGTGGCGTTTCCTATAATTCACCCCTCCACTTT
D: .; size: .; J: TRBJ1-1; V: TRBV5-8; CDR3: CASSLRTTLEAFF; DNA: TGTGCCAGCAGCTTGCGGACAACCCTTGAAGCTTTCTTT
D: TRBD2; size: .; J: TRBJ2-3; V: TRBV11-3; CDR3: CASSLAGGHTDTQYF; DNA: TGTGCCAGCAGTCTAGCGGGAGGACACACAGATACGCAGTATTTT
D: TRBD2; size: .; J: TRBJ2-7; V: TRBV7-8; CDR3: CASSLVGLAGGGYEQYF; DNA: TGTGCCAGCAGCTTAGTAGGACTAGCGGGGGGCGGCTACGAGCAGTACTTC
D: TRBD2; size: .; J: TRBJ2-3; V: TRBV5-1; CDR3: CASSLASSGGTDTQYF; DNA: TGCGCCAGCAGCTTGGCCTCGAGCGGGGGCACAGATACGCAGTATTTT
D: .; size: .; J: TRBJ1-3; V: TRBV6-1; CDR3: CASSEVLGPGGSGNTIYF; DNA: TGTGCCAGCAGTGAAGTCCTTGGGCCCGGGGGCTCTGGAAACACCATATATTTT
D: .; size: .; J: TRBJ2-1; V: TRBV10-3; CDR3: CAISGGGARRGEQFF; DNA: TGTGCCATCAGTGGGGGCGGGGCCCGGCGGGGTGAGCAGTTCTTC
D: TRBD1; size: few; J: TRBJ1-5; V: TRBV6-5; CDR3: CASTAGQGKNQPQHF; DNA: TGTGCCAGCACCGCGGGACAGGGGAAGAATCAGCCCCAGCATTTT
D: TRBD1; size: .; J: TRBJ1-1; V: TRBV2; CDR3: CASSADRGLRTEAFF; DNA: TGTGCCAGCAGTGCGGACAGGGGGTTGCGCACTGAAGCTTTCTTT
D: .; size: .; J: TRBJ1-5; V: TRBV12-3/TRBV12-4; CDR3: CASSARAEQPQHF; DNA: TGTGCCAGCAGTGCCAGGGCCGAGCAGCCCCAGCATTTT
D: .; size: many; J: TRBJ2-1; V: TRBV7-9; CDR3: CATVGGVSYNEQFF; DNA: TGTGCCACCGTCGGGGGAGTGTCCTACAATGAGCAGTTCTTC
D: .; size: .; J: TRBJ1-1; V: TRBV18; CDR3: CASSPDTGKGNTEAFF; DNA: TGTGCCAGCTCACCAGACACAGGGAAAGGGAACACTGAAGCTTTCTTT
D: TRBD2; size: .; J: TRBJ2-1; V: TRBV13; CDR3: CASSLRTMVGAGVYNEQFF; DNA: TGTGCCAGCAGCTTAAGAACTATGGTAGGAGCGGGAGTCTACAATGAGCAGTTCTTC
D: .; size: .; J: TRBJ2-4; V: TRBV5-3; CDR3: CARSLPQIDF; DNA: TGTGCCAGAAGCTTACCACAGATAGACTTC
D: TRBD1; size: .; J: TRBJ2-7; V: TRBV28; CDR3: CASSTPGTGFHEQYF; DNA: TGTGCCAGCAGCACCCCCGGGACAGGGTTCCACGAGCAGTACTTC
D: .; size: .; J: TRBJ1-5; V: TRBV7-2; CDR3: CASSLQADNQPQHF; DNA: TGTGCCAGCAGTCTTCAGGCAGATAATCAGCCCCAGCATTTT
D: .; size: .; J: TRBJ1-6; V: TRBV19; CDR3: CASSIDQVPSPLHF; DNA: TGTGCCAGTAGTATAGATCAGGTTCCTTCACCCCTCCACTTT
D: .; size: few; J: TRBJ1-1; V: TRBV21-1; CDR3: CASRSTMGQGGTNTEAFF; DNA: TGTGCCAGCAGATCTACGATGGGACAGGGAGGTACCAACACTGAAGCTTTCTTT
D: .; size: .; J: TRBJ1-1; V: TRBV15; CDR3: CATSRDPGHDTEAFF; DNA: TGTGCCACCAGCAGAGATCCTGGGCATGACACTGAAGCTTTCTTT
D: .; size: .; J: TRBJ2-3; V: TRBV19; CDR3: CASSQGGTDTQYF; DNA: TGTGCCAGTAGTCAAGGGGGCACAGATACGCAGTATTTT
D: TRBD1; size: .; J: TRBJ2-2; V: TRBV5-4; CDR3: CASSLDRVSTGELFF; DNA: TGTGCCAGCAGTTTGGACAGGGTCTCCACCGGGGAGCTGTTTTTT
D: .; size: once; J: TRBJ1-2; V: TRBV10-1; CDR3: CASSESPGDGYTF; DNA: TGCGCCAGCAGTGAGTCTCCGGGGGATGGCTACACCTTC
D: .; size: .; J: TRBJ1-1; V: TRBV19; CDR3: CASRPSGGAGTEAFF; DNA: TGTGCCAGTAGACCGTCGGGAGGGGCTGGTACTGAAGCTTTCTTT
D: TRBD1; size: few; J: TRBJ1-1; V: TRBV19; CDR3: CAAGGWTEAFF; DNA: TGTGCCGCAGGGGGCTGGACTGAAGCTTTCTTT
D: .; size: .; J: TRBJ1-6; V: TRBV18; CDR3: CASSPEETANNSPLHF; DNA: TGTGCCAGCTCACCAGAGGAGACGGCTAATAATTCACCCCTCCACTTT
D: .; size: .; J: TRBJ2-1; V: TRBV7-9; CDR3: CASSLRGVLSNEQFF; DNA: TGTGCCAGCAGCTTACGCGGGGTCCTGAGCAATGAGCAGTTCTTC
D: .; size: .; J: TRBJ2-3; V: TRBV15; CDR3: CATRFTSTDTQYF; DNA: TGTGCCACCAGGTTTACTAGCACAGATACGCAGTATTTT
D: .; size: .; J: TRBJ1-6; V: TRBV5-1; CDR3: CASSLGQGTENSPLHF; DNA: TGCGCCAGCAGCTTGGGGCAGGGAACGGAGAATTCACCCCTCCACTTT
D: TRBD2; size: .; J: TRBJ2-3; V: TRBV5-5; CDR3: CASSLGLAGGRDTQYF; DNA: TGTGCCAGCAGCCTGGGACTAGCGGGAGGGCGGGATACGCAGTATTTT
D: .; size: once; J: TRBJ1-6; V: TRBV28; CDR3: CASKTGSSYNSPLHF; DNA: TGTGCCAGCAAAACAGGGAGCTCCTATAATTCACCCCTCCACTTT
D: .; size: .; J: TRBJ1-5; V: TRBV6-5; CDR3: CATSFEVWSNQPQHF; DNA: TGTGCCACCAGTTTCGAGGTCTGGAGCAATCAGCCCCAGCATTTT
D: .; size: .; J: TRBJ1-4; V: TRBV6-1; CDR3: CASREAPGLKGEKLFF; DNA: TGTGCCAGCAGAGAAGCGCCGGGACTTAAAGGGGAAAAACTGTTTTTT
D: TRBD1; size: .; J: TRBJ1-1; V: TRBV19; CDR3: CASTTGGRKNTEAFF; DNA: TGTGCCAGTACAACAGGGGGACGGAAGAACACTGAAGCTTTCTTT
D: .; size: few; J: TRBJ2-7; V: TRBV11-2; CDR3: CASSSYSYEQYF; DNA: TGTGCCAGCAGCTCTTACTCCTACGAGCAGTACTTC
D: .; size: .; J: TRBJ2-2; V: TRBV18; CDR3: CASSPRRVDTGELFF; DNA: TGTGCCAGCTCACCACGCAGGGTCGACACCGGGGAGCTGTTTTTT
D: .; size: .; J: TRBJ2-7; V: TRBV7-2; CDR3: CASSLGGVGGLYEQYF; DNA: TGTGCCAGCAGCTTAGGAGGTGTGGGCGGGTTGTACGAGCAGTACTTC
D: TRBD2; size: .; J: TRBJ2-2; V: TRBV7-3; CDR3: CASSLGTTLAGELFF; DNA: TGTGCCAGCAGCCTAGGGACTACACTCGCCGGGGAGCTGTTTTTT
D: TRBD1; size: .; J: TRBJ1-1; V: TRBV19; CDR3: CASIPDRAYTEAFF; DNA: TGTGCCAGTATCCCTGACAGGGCGTACACTGAAGCTTTCTTT
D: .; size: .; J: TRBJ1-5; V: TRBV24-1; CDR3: CATSDPQGNQPQHF; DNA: TGTGCCACCAGTGATCCTCAGGGGAATCAGCCCCAGCATTTT
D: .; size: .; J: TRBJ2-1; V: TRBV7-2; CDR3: CASSPYHNEQFF; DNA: TGTGCCAGCAGCCCCTACCACAATGAGCAGTTCTTC
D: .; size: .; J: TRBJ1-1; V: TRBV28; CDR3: CASSFGRSNTEAFF; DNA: TGTGCCAGCAGTTTTGGGAGATCGAACACTGAAGCTTTCTTT
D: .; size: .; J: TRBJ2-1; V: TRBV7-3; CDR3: CASSLRQSSYNEQFF; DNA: TGTGCCAGCAGCTTAAGACAGAGCTCCTACAATGAGCAGTTCTTC
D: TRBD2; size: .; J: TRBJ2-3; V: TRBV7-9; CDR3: CASSSGLAADTQYF; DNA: TGTGCCAGCAGCTCCGGACTAGCAGCAGATACGCAGTATTTT
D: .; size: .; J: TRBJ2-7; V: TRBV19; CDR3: CASSIAFGQFYEQYF; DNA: TGTGCCAGTAGTATAGCGTTCGGACAGTTCTACGAGCAGTACTTC
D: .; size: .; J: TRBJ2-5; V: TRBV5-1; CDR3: CASSLSPAGLQETQYF; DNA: TGCGCCAGCAGCTTGAGTCCTGCGGGCCTTCAAGAGACCCAGTACTTC
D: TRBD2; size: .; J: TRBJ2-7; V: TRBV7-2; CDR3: CASSLSALAATIPYEQYF; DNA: TGTGCCAGCAGCTTAAGTGCGCTAGCGGCAACGATACCCTACGAGCAGTACTTC
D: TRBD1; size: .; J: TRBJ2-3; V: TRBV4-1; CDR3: CASSQVSDRVTDTQYF; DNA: TGCGCCAGCAGCCAAGTGTCGGACAGGGTCACAGATACGCAGTATTTT
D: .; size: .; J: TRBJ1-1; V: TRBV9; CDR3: CASSVSGGASTEAFF; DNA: TGTGCCAGCAGCGTATCGGGAGGGGCGAGCACTGAAGCTTTCTTT
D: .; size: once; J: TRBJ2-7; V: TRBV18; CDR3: CASSPGLGVGSGEQYF; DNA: TGTGCCAGCTCACCGGGTCTCGGGGTAGGGTCGGGCGAGCAGTACTTC
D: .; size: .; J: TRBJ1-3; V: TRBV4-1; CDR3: CASSQVQGSGNTIYF; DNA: TGCGCCAGCAGCCAAGTCCAGGGGTCTGGAAACACCATATATTTT
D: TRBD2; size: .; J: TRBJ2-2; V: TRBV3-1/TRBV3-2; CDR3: CASSQSSGGEELFF; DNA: TGTGCCAGCAGCCAATCCAGCGGGGGAGAGGAGCTGTTTTTT
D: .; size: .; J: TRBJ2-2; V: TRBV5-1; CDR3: CASSFDRPNTGELFF; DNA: TGCGCCAGCAGCTTCGACAGGCCGAACACCGGGGAGCTGTTTTTT